This T cell receptor beta chain was observed in a study of cytomegalovirus exposure and HLA in healthy donors. Findings and limits, study-wide: Specificity for CMV antigens was confirmed in vitro for a few of the CMV-associated chains.

On this clone: Antigen: not known.

With 0 bases removed from V and 7 bases from J, the gap between germline ends came to 16 bases. This CDR3 has 16 amino acids. Germline V gives CDR1 SGHRS, CDR2 YFSETQ. The data were produced by immunoSEQ multiplex PCR, yet TCRdb's version contains in-frame clones alone and is incomplete. The table lists 200,000 to 250,000 clones, approximately 88% of them singletons. The chain uses TRBV5-1 and TRBJ1-4; TRBD1 might be the D (5 bases). The TCR was taken from a woman in her thirties in good health and CMV-seropositive. The sequenced material came from PBMCs. This CDR3 reads CASSLGSVDGGEKLFF. CDR3 sequence (DNA): TGCGCCAGCAGCTTGGGCTCGGTAGACGGGGGTGAAAAACTGTTTTTT. The full variable domain, with the rest looked up from reference TRBV5-1 and TRBJ1-4, is KAGVTQTPRYLIKTRGQQVTLSCSPISGHRSVSWYQQTPGQGLQFLFEYFSETQRNKGNFPGRFSGRQFSNSRSEMNVSTLELGDSALYLCASSLGSVDGGEKLFFGSGTQLSVL.